The 5 T cell receptor beta chains below were found in one sample sequenced in a study of cytomegalovirus exposure and HLA in healthy donors. The PCR used 60 Vbeta and 13 Jbeta primers. Repertoires were generated with immunoSEQ multiplex PCR, while TCRdb's copy carries only in-frame clones and drops some. Its table records 140,000 to 150,000 clones. Sequenced sample: PBMCs. The receptors here all came from a male donor in good health and CMV-seronegative.

This chain connects TRBV2 to TRBJ2-3; TRBD2 might be the D (7 bases). Germline V gene sequence: CDR1 SNHLY, CDR2 FYNNEI. CDR3 length equals 15 residues. Trimming removed 4 bases from V and 5 bases from J, with 16 bases in between. CDR3 in amino acids: CASSAARGGVDTQYF. CDR3 bases: TGTGCCAGCAGTGCTGCGCGCGGGGGCGTAGATACGCAGTATTTT. The whole variable domain, remainder taken from reference TRBV2 and TRBJ2-3, is EPEVTQTPSHQVTQMGQEVILRCVPISNHLYFYWYRQILGQKVEFLVSFYNNEISEKSEIFDDQFSVERPDGSNFTLKIRSTKLEDSAMYFCASSAARGGVDTQYFGPGTRLTVL.

The V call is TRBV9, the J call TRBJ2-3; D not resolved. V lost 0 bases and J lost 12, with 11 bases in between. CDR1 is SGDLS, CDR2 YYNGEE, per germline. CDR3 length equals 12 residues. CDR3 DNA: TGTGCCAGCAGCGTAGAGGAGTCGGCACAGTATTTT. Encoded protein: CASSVEESAQYF.

V and J are TRBV15 and TRBJ1-1, with D possibly matching TRBD1 (5 bases). Germline V lookup: CDR1 LNHNV, CDR2 YYDKDF (reference sequence). V gave up 0 bases and J gave up 10 bases, with 15 bases separating them. This CDR3 comprises 14 residues. CDR3 protein: CATSRDEGVGLAFF. The CDR3 coding sequence is TGTGCCACCAGCAGAGATGAAGGGGTCGGGTTAGCTTTCTTT.

This sequence joins TRBV30 and TRBJ2-3; TRBD2 matches 9 bases. The J segment lost 1 base and the V segment lost 3 bases, leaving 8 bases of the junction unmatched. The CDR3 is 16 amino acids. The V gene's germline CDR1 is GTSNPN and CDR2 SVGIG (reference sequence). The CDR3 nucleotides read TGTGCCTGGAGCCTAGGACTAGCGAAGGGCACAGATACGCAGTATTTT. Its translation is CAWSLGLAKGTDTQYF.

V gene TRBV15 combines with J gene TRBJ2-7, with D maybe TRBD1 (5 bases). Looked up from germline, CDR1 is LNHNV and CDR2 is YYDKDF (reference sequence). The CDR3 has 13 residues. The germline V and J ends were trimmed by 4 bases and 0 bases, with 7 bases remaining between them. CDR3 DNA sequence: TGTGCCACCAGCATAGACAGCTCCTACGAGCAGTACTTC. Its translation: CATSIDSSYEQYF.